The rows below give T cell receptor beta chains drawn from one sample of a study of CD8 T cells in ankylosing spondylitis. TCRdb independently ran MiXCR on the 5' RACE reads; one entry per CDR3 protein. The profile shows about 440,000 distinct CDR3 sequences, roughly a sixth of them singletons. Input material: blood, either unsorted or a sorted T cell fraction (not recorded which). Receptor source: a male donor with ankylosing spondylitis. Each CDR3 is given with its conserved first and last residue.

J gene	V gene	CDR3 length	CDR3 protein
TRBJ2-7	TRBV3-1	14	CASSQGERTYEQYF
TRBJ2-1	TRBV29-1	15	CSVRLSGGTYNEQFF
TRBJ2-5	TRBV20-1	15	CSAHGTSGDLETQYF
TRBJ1-2	TRBV27	15	CASSYRGGPAYGYTF
TRBJ2-1	TRBV5-5	15	CASSLVTGTYNEQFF
TRBJ1-5	TRBV4-2	16	CASSQEGDRGHQPQHF
TRBJ2-7	TRBV20-1	13	CSVRKGGHYEQYF
TRBJ1-5	TRBV24-1	13	CATSQMGFQPQHF
TRBJ2-1	TRBV20-1	17	CSARDPRGQGIENEQFF
TRBJ2-3	TRBV10-3	13	CAISVLSTDTQYF
TRBJ2-2	TRBV7-2	16	CASSLARDLNTGELFF
TRBJ1-2	TRBV5-1	16	CASSLGTPRSNYGYTF
TRBJ2-7	TRBV7-2	15	CASSAPRGRFYEQYF
TRBJ1-5	TRBV7-2	16	CASSLPQGIRGQPQHF
TRBJ2-2	TRBV11-2	19	CASSLPSEWGKTNTGELFF
TRBJ2-2	TRBV28	15	CASTGAGVSAGELFF
TRBJ2-7	TRBV2	16	CASSDGRGVGDYEQYF
TRBJ1-2	TRBV5-1	15	CASRREQGAYGGYTF
TRBJ1-5	TRBV5-5	14	CASSFDRGDQPQHF
TRBJ1-1	TRBV19	11	CASDRNTEAFF
TRBJ1-4	TRBV21-1	14	CASSNTPTNEKLFF
TRBJ1-6	TRBV12-3/TRBV12-4	13	CASSLGDNSPLHF
TRBJ1-1	TRBV5-1	14	CASSLDGVNTEAFF
TRBJ2-1	TRBV20-1	14	CSAEGTTTYNEQFF
TRBJ2-1	TRBV19	15	CASSIRQVGDNEQFF
TRBJ1-5	TRBV12-3/TRBV12-4	14	CASSPDSSHQPQHF
TRBJ2-1	TRBV5-1	15	CASSLLGSGYNEQFF